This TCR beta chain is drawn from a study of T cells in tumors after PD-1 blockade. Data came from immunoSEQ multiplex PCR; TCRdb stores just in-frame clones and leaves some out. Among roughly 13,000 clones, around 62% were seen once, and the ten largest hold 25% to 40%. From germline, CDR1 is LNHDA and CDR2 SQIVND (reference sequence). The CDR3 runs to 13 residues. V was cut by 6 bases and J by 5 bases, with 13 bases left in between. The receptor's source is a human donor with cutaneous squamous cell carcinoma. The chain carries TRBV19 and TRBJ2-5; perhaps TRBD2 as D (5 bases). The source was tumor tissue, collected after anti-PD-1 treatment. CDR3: CASRKAARETQYF. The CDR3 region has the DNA TGTGCCAGTAGAAAAGCGGCGAGGGAGACCCAGTACTTC.